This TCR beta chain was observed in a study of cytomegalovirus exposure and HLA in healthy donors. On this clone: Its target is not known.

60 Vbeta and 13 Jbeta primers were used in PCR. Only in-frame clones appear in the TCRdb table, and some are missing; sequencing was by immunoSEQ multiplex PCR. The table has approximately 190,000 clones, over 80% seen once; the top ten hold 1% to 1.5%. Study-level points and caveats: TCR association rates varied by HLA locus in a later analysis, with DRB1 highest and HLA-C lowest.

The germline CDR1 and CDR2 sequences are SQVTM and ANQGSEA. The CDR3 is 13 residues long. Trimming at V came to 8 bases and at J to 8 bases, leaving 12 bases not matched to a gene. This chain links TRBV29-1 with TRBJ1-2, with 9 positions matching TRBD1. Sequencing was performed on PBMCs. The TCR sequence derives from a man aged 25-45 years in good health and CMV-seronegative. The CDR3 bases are TGCAGCATGGCCAACAGGGGGCGGGGAGGCTACACCTTC. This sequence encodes CSMANRGRGGYTF. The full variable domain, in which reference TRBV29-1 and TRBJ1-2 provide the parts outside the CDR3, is SAVISQKPSRDICQRGTSLTIQCQVDSQVTMMFWYRQQPGQSLTLIATANQGSEATYESGFVIDKFPISRPNLTFSTLTVSNMSPEDSSIYLCSMANRGRGGYTFGSGTRLTVV.